Listed below are T cell receptor beta chains from one sample, sequenced in a study of control samples from healthy donors and cancer patients. Using immunoSEQ multiplex PCR, the repertoire was profiled, and TCRdb retains in-frame clones only, with some absent. The table includes 150,000 or so clones, approximately 92% detected once. The source material was blood. The receptors originated from a woman in her forties or fifties in good health. Each CDR3 is given with its conserved first and last residue. The D gene is left open where the match is weak. Not all rows give a size; the values are once, few, many and, for expanded clones, a class.

d_call j_call v_call clone_size cdr3_nt cdr3_aa
NA TRBJ1-2 TRBV2 NA TGTGCCAGCAGTGATATGGGGGCGAGCTATGGCTACACCTTC CASSDMGASYGYTF
NA TRBJ1-1 TRBV10-3 NA TGTGCCATCAGTGAGGGGGGGTTGTATCAAGCTTTCTTT CAISEGGLYQAFF
NA TRBJ1-1 TRBV19 NA TGTGCCAGTTCCATTGCGGAAACTGAAGCTTTCTTT CASSIAETEAFF
NA TRBJ1-1 TRBV19 NA TGTGCCAGTAGTATCGATGAGGGTGAGGCTGAAGCTTTCTTT CASSIDEGEAEAFF
TRBD1 TRBJ1-2 TRBV6-5 NA TGTGCCAGCAGCCCCGGGACAGGGTTGTACTATGGCTACACCTTC CASSPGTGLYYGYTF
NA TRBJ2-5 TRBV14 NA TGTGCCAGCAGCCAGAGGGGGGAGACCCAGTACTTC CASSQRGETQYF
TRBD1 TRBJ2-1 TRBV5-1 NA TGCGCCAGCAGCCGGGACAGGGGGACCTACAATGAGCAGTTCTTC CASSRDRGTYNEQFF
NA TRBJ1-2 TRBV3-1/TRBV3-2 NA TGTGCCAGCAGCCAAGGAGGGAGAGGCAGGATTGGCTACACCTTC CASSQGGRGRIGYTF
NA TRBJ2-7 TRBV27 NA TGTGCCAGCAGTTTTGGTCGAAACTCCTACGAGCAGTACTTC CASSFGRNSYEQYF
NA TRBJ2-6 TRBV5-1 NA TGCGCCAGCAGCTTCTTTAGCTCTGGGGCCAACGTCCTGACTTTC CASSFFSSGANVLTF
TRBD2 TRBJ2-5 TRBV30 NA TGTGCCTGGAACTCCGGGACTAGCGGGAGCCAAGAGACCCAGTACTTC CAWNSGTSGSQETQYF
TRBD1 TRBJ1-1 TRBV27 once TGTGCCAGCAGTTTCTTTGGGGGACAGGGCGTGGACACTGAAGCTTTCTTT CASSFFGGQGVDTEAFF
NA TRBJ1-1 TRBV20-1 NA TGCAGTGCGGCGGAGTACACTGAAGCTTTCTTT CSAAEYTEAFF
NA TRBJ2-5 TRBV9 NA TGTGCCAGCAGCGCCCGGACGGCACAAGAGACCCAGTACTTC CASSARTAQETQYF
TRBD1 TRBJ2-1 TRBV2 NA TGTGCCAGCAGACCTTCCCCGGGACAGCTTAATGAGCAGTTCTTC CASRPSPGQLNEQFF
NA TRBJ2-1 TRBV3-1/TRBV3-2 NA TGTGCCAGCAGCCAACTTCTGGCTGAGCAGTTCTTC CASSQLLAEQFF
TRBD2 TRBJ2-7 TRBV4-1 NA TGCGCCAGCAGCCGAAATCTGGGACTAGTCAACAACGAGCAGTACTTC CASSRNLGLVNNEQYF
TRBD2 TRBJ2-5 TRBV15 NA TGTGCCACCAGCGACCCGGGACTAGCGGGACTACGGGAGACCCAGTACTTC CATSDPGLAGLRETQYF
NA TRBJ2-5 TRBV19 NA TGTGCCAGTAGTATATTGGGTGGGGAGACCCAGTACTTC CASSILGGETQYF
NA TRBJ2-1 TRBV5-1 NA TGCGCCAGCAGCCCGGGAGTTGGGGGCGTCCACAATGAGCAGTTCTTC CASSPGVGGVHNEQFF
TRBD1 TRBJ1-5 TRBV28 NA TGTGCCAGCAGTAGAAACCGGGACAGGGTACGGGGTCAGCCCCAGCATTTT CASSRNRDRVRGQPQHF
TRBD2 TRBJ2-7 TRBV5-4 NA TGTGCCAGCAGCAGTGGACTAGCGGGAGGTAGGAACGAGCAGTACTTC CASSSGLAGGRNEQYF
NA TRBJ2-7 TRBV7-6 NA TGTGCCAGCAGCTTCAAACACCCCGGGACGGAGAAGAACGAGCAGTACTTC CASSFKHPGTEKNEQYF
TRBD2 TRBJ2-7 TRBV2 NA TGTGCCAGCCGTCCCGGTAGCGGGAGCATGGGTCGGTTATCCGAGCAGTACTTC CASRPGSGSMGRLSEQYF
TRBD1 TRBJ2-1 TRBV7-2 NA TGTGCCAGCAGAACAACGACCCAGGACAGGGGGCTGGGGAGGGATGAGCAGTTCTTC CASRTTTQDRGLGRDEQFF
TRBD1 TRBJ1-3 TRBV18 NA TGTGCCAGCTCTTTGACAGGGGATCTTGGAAACACCATATATTTT CASSLTGDLGNTIYF
NA TRBJ1-5 TRBV28 NA TGTGCCAGCAGTTTACCTGCAGGTGGTGGTCAGCCCCAGCATTTT CASSLPAGGGQPQHF
TRBD1 TRBJ2-5 TRBV5-1 once TGCGCCAGCAGCTTGACCCCCCCCTCCACAGGGGTGCAAGAGACCCAGTACTTC CASSLTPPSTGVQETQYF
TRBD1 TRBJ1-3 TRBV11-2 NA TGTGCCAGCAGCGAAACAGGGGGCGCTGGAAACACCATATATTTT CASSETGGAGNTIYF
TRBD1 TRBJ2-3 TRBV5-1 NA TGCGCCAGCTCCGATGGGACAGGGGGCGGATGGGATACGCAGTATTTT CASSDGTGGGWDTQYF
NA TRBJ2-7 TRBV3-1/TRBV3-2 NA TGTGCCAGCAGTCGGTACTACGAGCAGTACTTC CASSRYYEQYF
TRBD1 TRBJ1-4 TRBV9 NA TGTGCCAGCAGCGCGGACAGGGGGGCAACTAATGAAAAACTGTTTTTT CASSADRGATNEKLFF
TRBD2 TRBJ2-3 TRBV5-4 NA TGTGCCAGCAGCTTGGGGCGGGGAGGGAGCACAGATACGCAGTATTTT CASSLGRGGSTDTQYF
TRBD1 TRBJ1-4 TRBV7-9 NA TGTGCCAGCAGCTTGGGGACAGGGCGTGAAAAACTGTTTTTT CASSLGTGREKLFF
TRBD1 TRBJ1-4 TRBV30 NA TGTGCCTGGAGCGAAGGGACAGGGGCATCTAATGAAAAACTGTTTTTT CAWSEGTGASNEKLFF
NA TRBJ1-5 TRBV15 NA TGTGCCACCAGCAGAGATCGAATTAATAGCAATCAGCCCCAGCATTTT CATSRDRINSNQPQHF
TRBD2 TRBJ2-3 TRBV5-4 NA TGTGCCAGCAGCTCGGGGACTAGCGGGAGAGATCAATCTACGCAGTATTTT CASSSGTSGRDQSTQYF
TRBD1 TRBJ1-4 TRBV12-5 NA TGTGCTAGTGGTTTGGGAATGACGACAGGGCTTAATGAAAAACTGTTTTTT CASGLGMTTGLNEKLFF
NA TRBJ2-5 TRBV6-5 NA TGTGCCAGCAGAGCAGGAGGCCGGGAGACCCAGTACTTC CASRAGGRETQYF
NA TRBJ1-1 TRBV5-1 NA TGCGCCAGCAGCTTGAGGGGGATGATCGACGTGAACACTGAAGCTTTCTTT CASSLRGMIDVNTEAFF
NA TRBJ2-7 TRBV18 NA TGTGCCAGCTCACGGGACGCGGAAGTCCAGCAGTACTTC CASSRDAEVQQYF
NA TRBJ1-6 TRBV11-3 NA TGTGCCAGCAGCTTAAACCCGGAATCACCCCTCCACTTT CASSLNPESPLHF
TRBD2 TRBJ2-2 TRBV9 NA TGTGCCAGCAGCGCTAGCGGGGGAGCGAACACCGGGGAGCTGTTTTTT CASSASGGANTGELFF
NA TRBJ1-1 TRBV9 NA TGTGCCAGCAGCGTAGGTTGGAGAGACACTGAAGCTTTCTTT CASSVGWRDTEAFF
NA TRBJ1-1 TRBV19 NA TGTGCCAGTAGTATGGGGGTTGGCACTGAAGCTTTCTTT CASSMGVGTEAFF
TRBD2 TRBJ2-7 TRBV23-1 NA TGCGCCAGCAGTCAATCCGTTCCGGGACTAGCGGGGAGACGCGCCGCGCAGTACTTC CASSQSVPGLAGRRAAQYF
NA TRBJ1-6 TRBV7-9 NA TGTGCCAGCAGCTCTGGGGCGGACCGTAGCTCCTATAATTCACCCCTCCACTTT CASSSGADRSSYNSPLHF
TRBD1 TRBJ1-4 TRBV27 NA TGTGCCAGCAGTTTAAGGACAGGCAATGAAAAACTGTTTTTT CASSLRTGNEKLFF